A selection of T cell receptor beta chains follows, all from one sample in a study of CD8 T cells in ankylosing spondylitis. Using its own MiXCR run on the 5' RACE reads, TCRdb lists one record per CDR3 protein. The sample yields 670,000 or so distinct CDR3 sequences, around 17% seen once. The sample consisted of blood, either unsorted or a sorted T cell fraction (not recorded which). The receptors were sampled from a male donor with ankylosing spondylitis. Both conserved end residues are part of each CDR3. D genes are given only for firm matches. Clone sizes are given selectively: once, few, many, or a class where the clone is expanded.

d_call	cdr3_length	v_call	j_call	clone_size	cdr3_aa	cdr3_nt
-	15	TRBV27	TRBJ2-6	-	CASRQNRAGANVLTF	TGTGCCAGCAGACAGAACAGGGCTGGGGCCAACGTCCTGACTTTC
TRBD1	14	TRBV30	TRBJ1-6	few	CAWKGDRDNSPLHF	TGTGCCTGGAAGGGAGACAGGGATAATTCACCCCTCCACTTT
TRBD1	14	TRBV5-1	TRBJ1-1	-	CASSDDRANTEAFF	TGCGCCAGCAGTGATGACAGGGCGAACACTGAAGCTTTCTTT
-	15	TRBV7-9	TRBJ1-1	few	CASSLGTKSNTEAFF	TGTGCCAGCAGCTTAGGGACAAAATCGAACACTGAAGCTTTCTTT
TRBD2	15	TRBV5-5	TRBJ2-1	few	CASSPPLAGDNEQFF	TGTGCCAGCAGCCCCCCGTTAGCGGGCGACAATGAGCAGTTCTTC
-	12	TRBV7-9	TRBJ2-7	-	CASSSQGREQYF	TGTGCCAGCAGCTCCCAAGGGCGCGAGCAGTACTTC
-	16	TRBV24-1	TRBJ1-4	few	CATSDHREGTNEKLFF	TGTGCCACCAGTGACCACAGGGAGGGAACTAATGAAAAACTGTTTTTT
-	14	TRBV6-1	TRBJ1-3	few	CASSDLGSGNTIYF	TGTGCCAGCAGTGATCTGGGCTCTGGAAACACCATATATTTT
-	14	TRBV12-3/TRBV12-4	TRBJ1-3	many	CASRRPGPAHTIYF	TGTGCCAGCAGACGACCGGGACCCGCACACACCATATATTTT
-	16	TRBV20-1	TRBJ1-5	-	CSATPLGDRSNQPQHF	TGCAGTGCTACCCCCCTGGGAGATAGAAGCAATCAGCCCCAGCATTTT
-	14	TRBV20-1	TRBJ1-1	few	CSARDAKLNTEAFF	TGCAGTGCTAGAGATGCCAAGCTGAACACTGAAGCTTTCTTT
-	16	TRBV12-3/TRBV12-4	TRBJ2-3	-	CASRPRLEGITYTQYF	TGTGCCAGCAGGCCCCGACTGGAAGGGATCACTTATACGCAGTATTTT
-	16	TRBV5-1	TRBJ1-1	-	CASRGSLGGQGTEAFF	TGCGCCAGCAGAGGATCGTTGGGGGGGCAGGGCACTGAAGCTTTCTTT
TRBD1	16	TRBV7-9	TRBJ1-4	many	CASSFLLTGTNEKLFF	TGTGCCAGCAGCTTCCTCCTGACAGGGACTAATGAAAAACTGTTTTTT
TRBD1	14	TRBV5-1	TRBJ2-6	-	CASSTGQVTNVLTF	TGCGCCAGCAGCACGGGACAGGTAACCAACGTCCTGACTTTC
TRBD1	17	TRBV16	TRBJ1-2	-	CASSHSGRGPSNYGYTF	TGTGCCAGCAGCCATTCCGGCAGGGGGCCGTCTAACTATGGCTACACCTTC
-	13	TRBV9	TRBJ2-2	-	CASSVGATGELFF	TGTGCCAGCAGCGTAGGGGCAACCGGGGAGCTGTTTTTT
-	12	TRBV30	TRBJ2-3	few	CAWMEGADTQYF	TGTGCCTGGATGGAGGGCGCAGATACGCAGTATTTT
-	13	TRBV7-6	TRBJ2-7	-	CASSLDGLDEQYF	TGTGCCAGCAGCTTAGACGGGTTGGACGAGCAGTACTTC
-	16	TRBV6-1	TRBJ2-2	-	CASSSLGEFMSGELFF	TGTGCCAGCAGCTCTCTAGGGGAGTTTATGAGCGGGGAGCTGTTTTTT
TRBD2	15	TRBV20-1	TRBJ2-1	-	CSARGVGGRAWEQFF	TGCAGTGCTAGGGGGGTCGGCGGGAGGGCTTGGGAGCAGTTCTTC
-	14	TRBV7-9	TRBJ1-1	-	CASSFPQRNTEAFF	TGTGCCAGCAGCTTCCCTCAACGGAACACTGAAGCTTTCTTT
TRBD1	16	TRBV6-2/TRBV6-3	TRBJ2-1	many	CASSSTGQGTRNEQFF	TGTGCCAGCAGTTCTACGGGACAGGGGACTCGGAATGAGCAGTTCTTC
TRBD2	18	TRBV20-1	TRBJ2-1	-	CSATTQGPGLAGVDEQFF	TGCAGTGCCACCACACAGGGCCCGGGACTAGCGGGAGTCGATGAGCAGTTCTTC
-	14	TRBV24-1	TRBJ2-7	few	CATSPSSQTYEQYF	TGTGCCACCAGCCCCTCAAGCCAGACCTACGAGCAGTACTTC
-	14	TRBV11-2	TRBJ1-2	few	CASSAGGRAYGYTF	TGTGCCAGCAGCGCCGGAGGGCGGGCCTATGGCTACACCTTC
TRBD2	17	TRBV6-2/TRBV6-3	TRBJ2-3	few	CASSRGGLVRGMDTQYF	TGTGCCAGCAGCCGTGGGGGACTAGTTCGTGGTATGGATACGCAGTATTTT
TRBD1	17	TRBV10-3	TRBJ1-2	few	CAISPTSTGQGSYGYTF	TGTGCCATCAGTCCAACCTCCACGGGACAGGGCAGCTATGGCTACACCTTC
-	13	TRBV10-3	TRBJ1-1	many	CAIIMTENTEAFF	TGTGCCATCATCATGACAGAGAACACTGAAGCTTTCTTT
TRBD1	14	TRBV30	TRBJ2-1	-	CAWRKTGGKGEQFF	TGTGCCTGGAGGAAGACAGGGGGAAAGGGTGAGCAGTTCTTC
-	16	TRBV9	TRBJ2-2	few	CASSVATSANTGELFF	TGTGCCAGCAGCGTAGCTACGAGCGCCAACACCGGGGAGCTGTTTTTT
-	12	TRBV10-3	TRBJ2-7	few	CAISGLASEQYF	TGTGCCATCAGTGGCCTGGCCTCCGAGCAGTACTTC